Following are 25 T cell receptor beta chains from one sample sequenced in a study of blood T cell repertoires in COVID-19. The repertoire was sequenced with immunoSEQ multiplex PCR; TCRdb's copy has only in-frame clones and lacks some. Of around 230,000 clones listed, 86% are singletons. The sequencing sample was made of peripheral blood. Receptors originate from a man aged 30 to 39 who had recovered from COVID-19.

The genes are TRBV24-1 and TRBJ2-5, with 7 bases matching TRBD1. Germline V gives CDR1 KGHDR, CDR2 SFDVKD. The CDR3 sequence is 14 residues long. Losses at the gene ends were 7 bases for V and 1 base for J; bases not matched to a gene: 5. CDR3 DNA: TGTGCCACCAGGCCAGGGGGTAGCCAAGAGACCCAGTACTTC. Translating it yields CATRPGGSQETQYF.

The chain links TRBV3-1 (or the pseudogene TRBV3-2) to TRBJ1-6; no firm D call. The CDR3 is 16 residues long. V was clipped by 1 base and J by 13 bases, with 20 bases between them. Germline CDR1 is LGHDT and CDR2 is YNNKEL (reference sequence). The CDR3 loop reads CASSQVGVPAMRPLHF. CDR3 DNA sequence: TGTGCCAGCAGCCAAGTCGGTGTCCCCGCGATGAGGCCCCTCCACTTT.

The chain has TRBV18 and TRBJ2-7; 14 positions agree with TRBD2. J lost 5 bases, V lost 5 bases, and 17 bases had no gene match. The CDR3 spans 19 residues. Germline loops: CDR1 KGHSH, CDR2 LQKENI. The CDR3 reads CASSALQGLAGEGADEQYF. CDR3 DNA sequence: TGTGCCAGCTCAGCGTTACAGGGACTAGCGGGGGAAGGGGCCGACGAGCAGTACTTC.

V usage is TRBV9 and J usage is TRBJ2-7; TRBD1 matches 10 bases. Germline CDR1 is SGDLS and CDR2 is YYNGEE. The J segment lost 2 bases and the V segment lost 4 bases, leaving 9 bases of the junction unmatched. The CDR3 has 16 residues. CDR3 sequence: CASSLTGDRGPYEQYF. The CDR3 coding sequence is TGTGCCAGCAGCCTCACTGGGGACAGGGGCCCCTACGAGCAGTACTTC.

The chain joins TRBV7-9 to TRBJ2-3; maybe TRBD1 (6 bases). V was pared by 2 bases and J by 5 bases, with 26 bases between. The length of the CDR3 is 19 residues. Germline V CDR1 and CDR2: SEHNR, FQNEAQ (reference sequence). The CDR3 coding sequence is TGTGCCAGCAGCTTATTCGGGTTTGGCAGGGGAGTTTTGGAAGATACGCAGTATTTT. This codes for CASSLFGFGRGVLEDTQYF. The full variable domain, with the rest looked up from reference TRBV7-9 and TRBJ2-3, is DTGVSQNPRHKITKRGQNVTFRCDPISEHNRLYWYRQTLGQGPEFLTYFQNEAQLEKSRLLSDRFSAERPKGSFSTLEIQRTEQGDSAMYLCASSLFGFGRGVLEDTQYFGPGTRLTVL.

The rearrangement links TRBV6-2 or TRBV6-3 to TRBJ2-7, with TRBD2 matching over 8 bases. Germline loops: CDR1 MNHEY, CDR2 SVGEGT. This CDR3 has 19 residues. The V gene end was trimmed by 2 bases and the J gene end by 3 bases; junction bases not matched to a gene: 18. CDR3 nucleotides: TGTGCCAGCAGTTACACCAACATGGCCCGCGGGGGGTTAGGCTACGAGCAGTACTTC. This gives the protein CASSYTNMARGGLGYEQYF.

The J gene is TRBJ1-3, the V gene TRBV3-1 (or the pseudogene TRBV3-2), with TRBD1 as a possible D gene (5 bases). This CDR3 contains 15 residues. The ends were cut back, 0 bases at V and 3 bases at J, with 9 bases in the middle. Germline CDR1 is LGHDT and CDR2 is YNNKEL (reference sequence). This CDR3 is CASSQDGGGGNTIYF. CDR3 nucleotides: TGTGCCAGCAGCCAAGACGGGGGGGGTGGAAACACCATATATTTT.

The gene calls are TRBV6-5 and TRBJ1-2, with D tentatively TRBD1 (5 bases). With 2 bases removed from V and 4 bases from J, the gap between germline ends came to 8 bases. The CDR3 consists of 13 residues. Germline V gene lookup returns CDR1 MNHEY and CDR2 SVGAGI. CDR3 in DNA: TGTGCCAGCAGTTACGACAGATCCTATGGCTACACCTTC. As protein: CASSYDRSYGYTF.

The V and J genes are TRBV5-6 and TRBJ2-3, with D hard to call. Deletions cut 1 base from V and 1 base from J, with 7 bases between. Germline V gene lookup returns CDR1 SGHDT and CDR2 YYEEEE. CDR3 length equals 14 residues. CDR3 DNA sequence: TGTGCCAGCAGCTTGATCGTAGGCACAGATACGCAGTATTTT. This gives the protein CASSLIVGTDTQYF.

The chain combines TRBV7-2 with TRBJ2-5, with 7 positions matching TRBD2. J gave up 2 bases and V 4 bases, and 13 bases lay outside the gene matches. CDR1 is SGHTA, CDR2 FQGNSA, per germline. The CDR3 is 17 amino acids. This CDR3 reads CASSSLGGYRRQETQYF. CDR3 sequence (DNA): TGTGCCAGCAGCTCCCTGGGGGGGTATAGGAGGCAAGAGACCCAGTACTTC. The whole variable domain, remainder taken from reference TRBV7-2 and TRBJ2-5, is GAGVSQSPSNKVTEKGKDVELRCDPISGHTALYWYRQSLGQGLEFLIYFQGNSAPDKSGLPSDRFSAERTGGSVSTLTIQRTQQEDSAVYLCASSSLGGYRRQETQYFGPGTRLLVL.

V and J are TRBV19 and TRBJ1-1, with a possible D match to TRBD1 (6 bases). The ends were cut back, 11 bases at V and 8 bases at J, with 18 bases in the middle. The germline gives CDR1 LNHDA, CDR2 SQIVND (reference sequence). This CDR3 has 12 amino acids. CDR3 bases: TGTGCCTCAACTATAGGGGGGGCCGAAGCTTTCTTT. As protein: CASTIGGAEAFF.

This clone was counted ten times or more. The chain employs TRBV4-1 and TRBJ1-2, with D perhaps TRBD1 (6 bases). Germline CDR1 MGHRA, CDR2 YSYEKL. V gave up 4 bases and J gave up 2 bases, with 26 bases separating them. The CDR3 spans 19 residues. CDR3 DNA sequence: TGCGCCAGCAGCCCCCTCGGGTTATCGGGGGGGCCTCAAAACTATGGCTACACCTTC. It yields the protein CASSPLGLSGGPQNYGYTF.

The rearrangement uses TRBV11-3 and TRBJ2-2, with a weak D call TRBD1 (6 bases). Germline-derived CDR1 and CDR2 are SGHNT and YENEEA. This CDR3 has 14 amino acids. V gave up 5 bases and J gave up 5 bases, with 12 bases separating them. Here the CDR3 reads CASSPGHLTGELFF. The CDR3 coding sequence is TGTGCCAGCAGCCCGGGACACCTTACCGGGGAGCTGTTTTTT.

V usage is TRBV5-4 and J usage is TRBJ2-3; TRBD2 aligns across 8 bases. Germline V lookup: CDR1 SGHNT, CDR2 YYREEE (reference sequence). This CDR3 region has 18 residues. With V trimmed by 0 bases and J by 2 bases, 11 bases remained unmatched. DNA of the CDR3: TGTGCCAGCAGCTTGGCCATATCACGCGGGGGGATCACAGATACGCAGTATTTT. Amino acid sequence: CASSLAISRGGITDTQYF.

The chain employs TRBV7-9 and TRBJ2-7, with D perhaps matching TRBD1 (6 bases). Trimming removed 5 bases from V and 6 bases from J, with 17 bases in between. CDR1 and CDR2 (germline): SEHNR, FQNEAQ (reference sequence). The CDR3 covers 14 residues. This CDR3 is CASSPYLTGVEQYF. DNA of the CDR3: TGTGCCAGCAGCCCATATTTGACAGGAGTCGAGCAGTACTTC. The full variable domain, with the rest looked up from reference TRBV7-9 and TRBJ2-7, is DTGVSQNPRHKITKRGQNVTFRCDPISEHNRLYWYRQTLGQGPEFLTYFQNEAQLEKSRLLSDRFSAERPKGSFSTLEIQRTEQGDSAMYLCASSPYLTGVEQYFGPGTRLTVT.

Many counts were recorded for this clone. J is TRBJ2-1 and V is TRBV19; possibly TRBD1 for D (7 bases). V was shortened by 7 bases and J by 4 bases, with 14 bases between the two germline ends. This CDR3 is built from 14 residues. Looked up from germline, CDR1 is LNHDA and CDR2 is SQIVND (reference sequence). The CDR3 reads CASTPGDRYNEQFF. CDR3 DNA: TGTGCCAGTACCCCGGGGGACAGATACAATGAGCAGTTCTTC.

This clone showed up just once. The chain recombines TRBV4-2 with TRBJ1-1, with TRBD1 matching 7 bases. Germline trimming cut 4 bases from V and 1 base from J; bases unmatched to any gene: 3. This CDR3 region has 14 residues. CDR1 and CDR2 (germline): LGHNA, YNFKEQ. CDR3 bases: TGTGCCAGCAGCCCGCGGGACAGGAACACTGAAGCTTTCTTT. Translating it yields CASSPRDRNTEAFF.

This clone was seen once. The rearrangement joins TRBV9 to TRBJ1-1; a weak D match, TRBD1 (6 bases). Germline CDR1 is SGDLS and CDR2 is YYNGEE. The V end lost 4 bases, the J end lost 0 bases, and 22 bases lay between the germline ends. This CDR3 has 18 amino acids. The CDR3: CASSLVGADHLMNTEAFF. The CDR3 DNA reads TGTGCCAGCAGCCTCGTGGGGGCAGACCACCTTATGAACACTGAAGCTTTCTTT.

The chain combines TRBV3-1 (or the pseudogene TRBV3-2) with TRBJ1-4; 10 bases agree with TRBD1. There are 14 residues in the CDR3. Per the germline V gene, CDR1 is LGHDT and CDR2 is YNNKEL (reference sequence). V lost 5 bases and J lost 7; bases outside the gene matches: 4. The CDR3 DNA sequence: TGTGCCAGCAGCTCAGGACAGGGGGGTGAAAAACTGTTTTTT. Translation: CASSSGQGGEKLFF.

V and J are TRBV19 and TRBJ2-3; TRBD2 aligns across 10 bases. Germline CDR1 and CDR2: LNHDA and SQIVND (reference sequence). V shed 3 bases and J 1 base; nucleotides not matched to a gene: 4. The CDR3 runs to 16 residues. The CDR3 nucleotides are TGTGCCAGTAGTATCAATCTAGCGGGGGGCACAGATACGCAGTATTTT. Its protein is CASSINLAGGTDTQYF.

This chain links TRBV19 with TRBJ2-3; TRBD1 might be the D (6 bases). CDR3 length equals 12 residues. The germline V gene encodes CDR1 LNHDA and CDR2 SQIVND (reference sequence). V was pared by 6 bases and J by 4 bases, with 8 bases between. CDR3 coding DNA: TGTGCCAGTAGCGAGGGGGCAGATACGCAGTATTTT. Its protein is CASSEGADTQYF.

This chain joins TRBV4-1 and TRBJ1-1; D remains unclear. Germline CDR1 and CDR2: MGHRA and YSYEKL. With 2 bases removed from V and 8 bases from J, the gap between germline ends came to 15 bases. There are 14 residues in the CDR3. As DNA, the CDR3 is TGCGCCAGCAGCCAACTACTGGATCGGCGGGAAGCTTTCTTT. It encodes CASSQLLDRREAFF.

This clone was seen only once. The chain links TRBV21-1 to TRBJ1-2. TRBV21-1 is classified as a pseudogene. This CDR3 contains 15 residues. Here the CDR3 reads CASSKVGGVHYGYTF. The DNA for the CDR3 is TGTGCCAGCAGCAAAGTTGGGGGGGTGCACTATGGCTACACCTTC.

The chain links TRBV5-1 to TRBJ2-7; TRBD1 matches at 10 bases. This CDR3 is 15 amino acids long. J was trimmed by 0 bases and V by 5 bases; bases with no gene match: 5. CDR1 and CDR2 (germline): SGHRS, YFSETQ. Written as DNA, the CDR3 is TGCGCCAGCAGTTCCGGGACAGGGGCCTCCTACGAGCAGTACTTC. It is translated as CASSSGTGASYEQYF.

The chain joins TRBV6-1 to TRBJ1-5, with a tentative D call TRBD1 (5 bases). V lost 2 bases and J 3 bases, leaving 11 bases between the germline ends. The V gene's germline CDR1 is MNHNS and CDR2 SASEGT. The CDR3 is made up of 15 amino acids. The CDR3 DNA follows: TGTGCCAGCAGTGAACCGGCAGGGTTCAATCAGCCCCAGCATTTT. As protein: CASSEPAGFNQPQHF.